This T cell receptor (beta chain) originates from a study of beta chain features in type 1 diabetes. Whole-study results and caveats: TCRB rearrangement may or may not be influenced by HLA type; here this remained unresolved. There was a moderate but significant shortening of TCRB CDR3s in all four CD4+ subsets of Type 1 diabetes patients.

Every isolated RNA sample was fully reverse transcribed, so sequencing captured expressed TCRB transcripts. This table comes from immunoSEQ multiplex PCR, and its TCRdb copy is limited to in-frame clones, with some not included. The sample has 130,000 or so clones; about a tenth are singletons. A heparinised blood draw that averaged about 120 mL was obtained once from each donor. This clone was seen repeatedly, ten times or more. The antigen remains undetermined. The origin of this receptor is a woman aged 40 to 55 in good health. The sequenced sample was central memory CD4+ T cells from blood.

CDR3 bases: TGTGCCAGCAGCTTAGTGGGACAGGGAAGTACTGGGGCCAACGTCCTGACTTTC. Translating gives CASSLVGQGSTGANVLTF. The chain carries TRBV11-2 and TRBJ2-6, with 9 bases that match TRBD1. With 1 base clipped from V and 2 bases from J, the junction kept 6 bases outside the gene matches. Germline V gene sequence: CDR1 SGHAT, CDR2 FQNNGV. The CDR3 length is 18 residues.